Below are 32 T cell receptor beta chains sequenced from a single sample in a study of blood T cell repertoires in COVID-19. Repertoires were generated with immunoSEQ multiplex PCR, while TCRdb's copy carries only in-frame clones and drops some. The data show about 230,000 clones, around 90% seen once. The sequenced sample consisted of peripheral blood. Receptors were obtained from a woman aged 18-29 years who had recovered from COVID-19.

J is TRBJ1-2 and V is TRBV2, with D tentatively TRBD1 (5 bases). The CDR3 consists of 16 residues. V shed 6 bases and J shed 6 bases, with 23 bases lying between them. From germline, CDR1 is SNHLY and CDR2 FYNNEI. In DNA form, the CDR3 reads TGTGCCAGCAGCCAGACCCCGGGACTCTTTGTAAATGGCTACACCTTC. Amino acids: CASSQTPGLFVNGYTF.

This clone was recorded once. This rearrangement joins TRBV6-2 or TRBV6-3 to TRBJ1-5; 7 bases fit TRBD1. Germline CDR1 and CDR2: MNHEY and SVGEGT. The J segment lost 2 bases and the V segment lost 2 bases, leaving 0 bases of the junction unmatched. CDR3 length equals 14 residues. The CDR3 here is CASSYQGGNQPQHF. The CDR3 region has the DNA TGTGCCAGCAGTTACCAGGGGGGCAATCAGCCCCAGCATTTT.

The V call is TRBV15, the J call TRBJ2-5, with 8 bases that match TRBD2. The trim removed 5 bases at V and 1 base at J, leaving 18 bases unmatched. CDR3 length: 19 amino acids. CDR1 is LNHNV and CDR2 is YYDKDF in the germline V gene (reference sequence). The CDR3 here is CATSGGSPGTRAVQETQYF. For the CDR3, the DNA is TGTGCCACCAGCGGAGGGTCTCCCGGGACTAGGGCGGTCCAAGAGACCCAGTACTTC.

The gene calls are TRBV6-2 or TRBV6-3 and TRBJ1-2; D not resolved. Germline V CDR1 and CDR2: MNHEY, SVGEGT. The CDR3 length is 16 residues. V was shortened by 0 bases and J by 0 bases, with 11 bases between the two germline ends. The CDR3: CASSYSLTFANYGYTF. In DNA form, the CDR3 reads TGTGCCAGCAGTTACTCGCTCACATTCGCTAACTATGGCTACACCTTC.

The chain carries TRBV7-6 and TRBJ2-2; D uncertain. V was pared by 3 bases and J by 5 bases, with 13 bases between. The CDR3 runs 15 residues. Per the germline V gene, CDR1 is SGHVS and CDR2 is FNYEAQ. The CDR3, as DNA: TGTGCCAGCAGCTTCTCTACCGATTTTACCGGGGAGCTGTTTTTT. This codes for CASSFSTDFTGELFF.

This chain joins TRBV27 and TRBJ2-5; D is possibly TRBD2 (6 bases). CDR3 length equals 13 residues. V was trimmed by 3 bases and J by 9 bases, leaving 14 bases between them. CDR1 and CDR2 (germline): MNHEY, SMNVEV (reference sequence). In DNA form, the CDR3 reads TGTGCCAGCAGTTTCGACCGGGGCGGGGCCCAGTACTTC. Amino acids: CASSFDRGGAQYF.

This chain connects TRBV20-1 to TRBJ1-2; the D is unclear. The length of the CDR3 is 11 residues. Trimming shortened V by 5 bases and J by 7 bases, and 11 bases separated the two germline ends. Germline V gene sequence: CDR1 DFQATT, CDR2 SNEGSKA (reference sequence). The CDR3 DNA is TGCAGTGCTCCTCGCCTCGGTGGCTACACCTTC. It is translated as CSAPRLGGYTF.

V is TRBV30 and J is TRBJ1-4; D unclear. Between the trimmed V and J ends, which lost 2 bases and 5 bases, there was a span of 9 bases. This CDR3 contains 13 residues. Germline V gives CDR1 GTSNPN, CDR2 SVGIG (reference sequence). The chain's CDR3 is CAWSTGNNEKLFF. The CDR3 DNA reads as TGTGCCTGGAGTACGGGTAACAATGAAAAACTGTTTTTT.

The CDR3 protein is CSVFRGGSSTEAFF. The CDR3 bases are TGCAGCGTGTTCCGGGGGGGGTCGTCCACTGAAGCTTTCTTT. The chain employs TRBV29-1 and TRBJ1-1, with D tentatively TRBD1 (5 bases). CDR3 length: 14 amino acids. Trimming took 6 bases from V and 4 from J, leaving 18 bases between them. The V gene's germline CDR1 is SQVTM and CDR2 ANQGSEA.

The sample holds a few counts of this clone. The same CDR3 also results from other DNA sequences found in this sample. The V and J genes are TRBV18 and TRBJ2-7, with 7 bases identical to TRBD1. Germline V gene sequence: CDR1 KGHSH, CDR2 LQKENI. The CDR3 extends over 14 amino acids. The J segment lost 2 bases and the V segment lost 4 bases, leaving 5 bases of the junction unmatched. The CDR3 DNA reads TGTGCCAGCTCACAAAACAGGGGACCCTACGAGCAGTACTTC. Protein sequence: CASSQNRGPYEQYF.

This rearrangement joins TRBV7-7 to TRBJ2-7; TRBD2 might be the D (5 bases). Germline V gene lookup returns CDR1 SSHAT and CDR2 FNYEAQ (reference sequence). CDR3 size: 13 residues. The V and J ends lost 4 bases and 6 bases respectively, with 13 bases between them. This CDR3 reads CASSSGGDSEQYF. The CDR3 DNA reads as TGTGCCAGCAGCTCAGGAGGAGATAGCGAGCAGTACTTC.

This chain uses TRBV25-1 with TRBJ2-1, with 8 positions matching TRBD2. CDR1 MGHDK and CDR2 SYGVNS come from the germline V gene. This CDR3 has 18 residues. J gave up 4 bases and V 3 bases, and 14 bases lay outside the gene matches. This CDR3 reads CASSESPRGREVYNEQFF. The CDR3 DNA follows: TGTGCCAGCAGTGAGTCCCCCCGGGGGCGGGAGGTATACAATGAGCAGTTCTTC.

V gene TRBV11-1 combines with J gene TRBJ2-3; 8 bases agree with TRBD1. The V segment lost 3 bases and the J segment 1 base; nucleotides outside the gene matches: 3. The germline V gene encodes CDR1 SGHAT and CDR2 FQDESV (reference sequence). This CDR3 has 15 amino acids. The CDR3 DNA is TGTGCCAGCAGCTTTTCGGACAGGGGCACAGATACGCAGTATTTT. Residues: CASSFSDRGTDTQYF.

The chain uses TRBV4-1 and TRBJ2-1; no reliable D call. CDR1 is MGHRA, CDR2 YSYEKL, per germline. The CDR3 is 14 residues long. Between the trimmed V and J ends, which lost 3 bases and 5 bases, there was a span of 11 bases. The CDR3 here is CASSQRISDNEQFF. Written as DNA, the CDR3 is TGCGCCAGCAGCCAGAGGATTTCGGACAATGAGCAGTTCTTC.

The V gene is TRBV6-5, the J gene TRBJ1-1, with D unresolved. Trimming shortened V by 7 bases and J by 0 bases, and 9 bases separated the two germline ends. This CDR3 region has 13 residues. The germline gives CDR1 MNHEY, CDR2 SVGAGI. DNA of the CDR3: TGTGCCAGCATGAGCACGGTGAACACTGAAGCTTTCTTT. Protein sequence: CASMSTVNTEAFF.

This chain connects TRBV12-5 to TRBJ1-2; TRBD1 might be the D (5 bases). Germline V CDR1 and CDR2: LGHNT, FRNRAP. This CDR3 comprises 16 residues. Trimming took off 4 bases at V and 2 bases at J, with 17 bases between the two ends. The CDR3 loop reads CASGSRLTALNYGYTF. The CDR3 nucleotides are TGTGCTAGTGGTTCCCGTCTGACAGCGCTAAACTATGGCTACACCTTC. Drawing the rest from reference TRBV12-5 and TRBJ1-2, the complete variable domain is DARVTQTPRHKVTEMGQEVTMRCQPILGHNTVFWYRQTMMQGLELLAYFRNRAPLDDSGMPKDRFSAEMPDATLATLKIQPSEPRDSAVYFCASGSRLTALNYGYTFGSGTRLTVV.

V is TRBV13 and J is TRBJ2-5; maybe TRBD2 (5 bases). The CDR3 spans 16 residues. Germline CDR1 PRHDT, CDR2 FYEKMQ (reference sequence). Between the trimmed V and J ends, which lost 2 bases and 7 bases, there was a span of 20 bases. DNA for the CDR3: TGTGCCAGCAGCTTAAGTAGTGGGATTATGAGCGGGACCCAGTACTTC. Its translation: CASSLSSGIMSGTQYF. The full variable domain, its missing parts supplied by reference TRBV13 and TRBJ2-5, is AAGVIQSPRHLIKEKRETATLKCYPIPRHDTVYWYQQGPGQDPQFLISFYEKMQSDKGSIPDRFSAQQFSDYHSELNMSSLELGDSALYFCASSLSSGIMSGTQYFGPGTRLLVL.

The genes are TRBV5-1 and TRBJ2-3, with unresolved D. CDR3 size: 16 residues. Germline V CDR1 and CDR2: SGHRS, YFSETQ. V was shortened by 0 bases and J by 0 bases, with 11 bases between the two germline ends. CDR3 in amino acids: CASSLGATPSTDTQYF. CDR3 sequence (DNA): TGCGCCAGCAGCTTGGGGGCCACCCCCAGCACAGATACGCAGTATTTT.

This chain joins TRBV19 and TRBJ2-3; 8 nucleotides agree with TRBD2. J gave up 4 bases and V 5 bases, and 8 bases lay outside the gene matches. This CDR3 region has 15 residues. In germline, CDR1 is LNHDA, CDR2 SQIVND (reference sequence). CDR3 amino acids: CASSARAGVSDTQYF. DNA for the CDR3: TGTGCCAGTAGTGCAAGAGCGGGAGTATCAGATACGCAGTATTTT. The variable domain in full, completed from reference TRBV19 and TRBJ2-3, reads DGGITQSPKYLFRKEGQNVTLSCEQNLNHDAMYWYRQDPGQGLRLIYYSQIVNDFQKGDIAEGYSVSREKKESFPLTVTSAQKNPTAFYLCASSARAGVSDTQYFGPGTRLTVL.

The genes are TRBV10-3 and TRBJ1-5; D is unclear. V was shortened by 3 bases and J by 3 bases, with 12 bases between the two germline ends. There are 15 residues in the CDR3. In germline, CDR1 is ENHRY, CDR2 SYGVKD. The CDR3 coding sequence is TGTGCCATCAGTGAATTCGTGACTCTCAATCAGCCCCAGCATTTT. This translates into CAISEFVTLNQPQHF.

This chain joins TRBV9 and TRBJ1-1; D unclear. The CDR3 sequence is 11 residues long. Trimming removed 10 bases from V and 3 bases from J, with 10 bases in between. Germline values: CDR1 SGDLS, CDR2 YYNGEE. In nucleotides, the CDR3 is TGTGCCGGAGAGAGCGACACTGAAGCTTTCTTT. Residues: CAGESDTEAFF.

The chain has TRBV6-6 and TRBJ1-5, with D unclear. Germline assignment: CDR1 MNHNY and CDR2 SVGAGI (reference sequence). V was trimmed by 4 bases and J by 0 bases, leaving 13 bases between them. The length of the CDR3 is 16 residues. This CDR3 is CASSSSTVYSNQPQHF. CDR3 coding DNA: TGTGCCAGCAGTTCCTCTACGGTATATAGCAATCAGCCCCAGCATTTT.

CDR3 DNA: TGTGCCACCAGTGACTACGGTGAAAACCAGTTCTTC. Protein sequence: CATSDYGENQFF. The chain recombines TRBV24-1 with TRBJ2-1; D remains unclear. This CDR3 has 12 amino acids. Germline CDR1 KGHDR, CDR2 SFDVKD. Between the trimmed V and J ends, which lost 4 bases and 13 bases, there was a span of 13 bases.

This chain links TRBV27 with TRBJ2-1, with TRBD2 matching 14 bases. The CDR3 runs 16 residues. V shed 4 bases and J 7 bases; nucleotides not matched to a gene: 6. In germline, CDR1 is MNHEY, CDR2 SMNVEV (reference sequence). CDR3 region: CASSWGTSGRLNEQFF. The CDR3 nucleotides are TGTGCCAGCAGTTGGGGGACTAGCGGGAGATTGAATGAGCAGTTCTTC.

The CDR3 is CASRRAGANVLTF. The DNA for the CDR3 is TGTGCCAGCAGGCGGGCTGGGGCCAACGTCCTGACTTTC. This chain connects TRBV9 to TRBJ2-6; D perhaps matches TRBD2 (5 bases). The CDR3 totals 13 residues. The V end lost 5 bases, the J end lost 2 bases, and 5 bases lay between the germline ends. Germline CDR1 reads SGDLS; CDR2 reads YYNGEE.

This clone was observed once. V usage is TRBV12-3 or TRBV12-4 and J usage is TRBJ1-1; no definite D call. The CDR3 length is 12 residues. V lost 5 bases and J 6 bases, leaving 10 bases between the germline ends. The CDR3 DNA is TGTGCCAGCAGTGGCCAGCGGCCTGAAGCTTTCTTT. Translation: CASSGQRPEAFF.

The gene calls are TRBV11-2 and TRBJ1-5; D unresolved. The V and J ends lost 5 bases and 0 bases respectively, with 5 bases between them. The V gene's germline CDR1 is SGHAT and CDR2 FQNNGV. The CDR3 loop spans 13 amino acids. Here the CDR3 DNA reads TGTGCCAGCAGCCCTTATAGCAATCAGCCCCAGCATTTT. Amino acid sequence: CASSPYSNQPQHF.

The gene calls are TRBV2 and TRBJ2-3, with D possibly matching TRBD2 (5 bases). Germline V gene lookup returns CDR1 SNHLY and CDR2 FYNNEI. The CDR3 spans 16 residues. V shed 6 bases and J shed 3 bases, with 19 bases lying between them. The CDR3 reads CASRHPLTGSTDTQYF. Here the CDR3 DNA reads TGTGCCAGCAGACATCCGCTTACTGGGAGTACAGATACGCAGTATTTT.

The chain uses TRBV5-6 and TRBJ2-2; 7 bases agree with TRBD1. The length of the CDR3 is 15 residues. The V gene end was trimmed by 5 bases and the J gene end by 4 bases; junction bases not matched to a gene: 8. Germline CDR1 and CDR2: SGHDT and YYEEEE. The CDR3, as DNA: TGTGCCAGCAGAAAGACAGGGTATGTCACCGGGGAGCTGTTTTTT. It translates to CASRKTGYVTGELFF.

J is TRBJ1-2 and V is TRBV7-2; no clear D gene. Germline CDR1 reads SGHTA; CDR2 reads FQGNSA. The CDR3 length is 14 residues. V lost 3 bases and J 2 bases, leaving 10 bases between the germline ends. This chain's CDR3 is CASSLSGSNYGYTF. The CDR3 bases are TGTGCCAGCAGCTTGTCTGGGAGCAACTATGGCTACACCTTC.

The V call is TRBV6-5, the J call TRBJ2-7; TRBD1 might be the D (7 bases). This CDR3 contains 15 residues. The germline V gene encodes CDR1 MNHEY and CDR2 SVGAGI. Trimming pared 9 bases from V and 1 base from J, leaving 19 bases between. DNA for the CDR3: TGTGCCAGTTCAAAAGGGGGCGCGGGGTCCTACGAGCAGTACTTC. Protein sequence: CASSKGGAGSYEQYF.

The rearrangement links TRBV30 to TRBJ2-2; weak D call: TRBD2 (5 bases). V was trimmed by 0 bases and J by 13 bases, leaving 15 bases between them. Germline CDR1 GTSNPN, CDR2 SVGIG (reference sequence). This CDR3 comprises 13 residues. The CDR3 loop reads CAWSVGGAGGLFF. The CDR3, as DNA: TGTGCCTGGAGTGTAGGAGGAGCCGGTGGGCTGTTTTTT.